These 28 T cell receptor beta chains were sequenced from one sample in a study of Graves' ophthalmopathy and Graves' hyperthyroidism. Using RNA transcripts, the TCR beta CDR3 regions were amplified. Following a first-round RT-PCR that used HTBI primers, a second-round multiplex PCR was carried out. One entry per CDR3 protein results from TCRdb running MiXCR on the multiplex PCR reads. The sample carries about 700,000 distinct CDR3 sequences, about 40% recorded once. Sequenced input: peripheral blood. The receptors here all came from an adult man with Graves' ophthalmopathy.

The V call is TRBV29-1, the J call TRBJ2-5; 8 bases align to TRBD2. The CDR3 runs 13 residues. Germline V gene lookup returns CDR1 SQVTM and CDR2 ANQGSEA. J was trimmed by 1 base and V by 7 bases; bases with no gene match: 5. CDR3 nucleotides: TGCAGCGGGGGTCGGGAGGGCCAAGAGACCCAGTACTTC. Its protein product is CSGGREGQETQYF.

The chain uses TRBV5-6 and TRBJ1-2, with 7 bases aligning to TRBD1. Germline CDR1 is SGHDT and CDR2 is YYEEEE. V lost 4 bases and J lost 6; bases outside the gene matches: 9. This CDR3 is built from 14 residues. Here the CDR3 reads CASSRQGGWDGYTF. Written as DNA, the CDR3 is TGTGCCAGCAGCCGACAGGGAGGGTGGGATGGCTACACCTTC.

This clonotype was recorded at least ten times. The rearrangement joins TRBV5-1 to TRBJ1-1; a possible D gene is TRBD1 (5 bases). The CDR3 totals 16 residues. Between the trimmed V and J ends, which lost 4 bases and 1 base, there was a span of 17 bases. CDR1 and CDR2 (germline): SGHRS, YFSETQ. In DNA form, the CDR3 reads TGCGCCAGCAGCCACGACAGACAACGAAGGAACACTGAAGCTTTCTTT. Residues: CASSHDRQRRNTEAFF.

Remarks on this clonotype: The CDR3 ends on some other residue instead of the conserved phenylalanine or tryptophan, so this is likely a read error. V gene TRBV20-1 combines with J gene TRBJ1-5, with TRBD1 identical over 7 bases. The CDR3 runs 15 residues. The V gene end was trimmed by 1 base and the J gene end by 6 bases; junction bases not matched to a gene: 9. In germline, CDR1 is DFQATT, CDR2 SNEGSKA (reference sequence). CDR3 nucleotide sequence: TGCAGTGCTAGAGCCCTGACAGGGACGGCTCAGCCCCAGCATGGT. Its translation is CSARALTGTAQPQHG.

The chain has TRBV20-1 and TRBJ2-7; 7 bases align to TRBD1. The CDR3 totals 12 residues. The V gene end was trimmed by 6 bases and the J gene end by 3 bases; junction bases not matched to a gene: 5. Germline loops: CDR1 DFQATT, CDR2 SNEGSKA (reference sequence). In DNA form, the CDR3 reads TGCAGTGCCACCGACAGGGACTACGAGCAGTACTTC. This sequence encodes CSATDRDYEQYF.

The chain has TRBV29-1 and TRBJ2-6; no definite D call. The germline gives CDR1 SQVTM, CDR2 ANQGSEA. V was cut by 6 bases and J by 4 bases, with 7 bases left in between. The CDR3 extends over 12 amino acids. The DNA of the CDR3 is TGCAGCGTGCTTTGGGGGGCCAACGTCCTGACTTTC. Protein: CSVLWGANVLTF.

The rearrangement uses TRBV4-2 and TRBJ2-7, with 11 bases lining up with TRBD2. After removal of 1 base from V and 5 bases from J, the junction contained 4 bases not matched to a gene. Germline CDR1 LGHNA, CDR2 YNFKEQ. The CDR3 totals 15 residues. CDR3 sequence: CASSQVTSGGHEQYF. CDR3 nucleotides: TGTGCCAGCAGCCAAGTAACTAGCGGGGGACACGAGCAGTACTTC.

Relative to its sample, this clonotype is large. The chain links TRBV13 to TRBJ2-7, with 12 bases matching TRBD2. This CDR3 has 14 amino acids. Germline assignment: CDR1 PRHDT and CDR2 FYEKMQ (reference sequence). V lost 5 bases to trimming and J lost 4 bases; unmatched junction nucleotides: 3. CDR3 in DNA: TGTGCCAGCAGCCTAGCGGGAGGGCCTTACGAGCAGTACTTC. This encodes CASSLAGGPYEQYF.

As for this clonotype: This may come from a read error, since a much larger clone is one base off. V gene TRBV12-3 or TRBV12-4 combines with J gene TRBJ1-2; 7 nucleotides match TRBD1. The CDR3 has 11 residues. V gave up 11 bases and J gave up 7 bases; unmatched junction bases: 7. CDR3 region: CAGSTGSGYTF. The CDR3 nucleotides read TGTGCCGGCTCGACAGGGAGTGGCTACACCTTC.

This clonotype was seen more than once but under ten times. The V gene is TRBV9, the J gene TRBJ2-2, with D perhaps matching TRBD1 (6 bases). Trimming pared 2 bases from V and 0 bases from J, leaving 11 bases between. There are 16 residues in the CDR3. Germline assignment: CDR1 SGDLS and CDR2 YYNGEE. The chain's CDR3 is CASSVHRDTNTGELFF. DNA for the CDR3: TGTGCCAGCAGCGTTCACAGGGATACGAACACCGGGGAGCTGTTTTTT.

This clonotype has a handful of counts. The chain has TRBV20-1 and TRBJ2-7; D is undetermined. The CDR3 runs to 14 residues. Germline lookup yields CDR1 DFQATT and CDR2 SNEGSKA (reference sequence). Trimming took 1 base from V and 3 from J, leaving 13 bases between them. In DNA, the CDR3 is TGCAGTGCTAGAGGCCCCGAGTCCATCTACGAGCAGTACTTC. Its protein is CSARGPESIYEQYF.

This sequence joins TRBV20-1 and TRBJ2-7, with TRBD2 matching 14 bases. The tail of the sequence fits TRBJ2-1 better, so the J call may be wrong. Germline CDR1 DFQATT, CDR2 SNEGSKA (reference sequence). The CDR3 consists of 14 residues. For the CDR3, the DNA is TGCAGTGCCACGACTAGCGGGGGGGCCAATGAGCAGTTCTTC. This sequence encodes CSATTSGGANEQFF.

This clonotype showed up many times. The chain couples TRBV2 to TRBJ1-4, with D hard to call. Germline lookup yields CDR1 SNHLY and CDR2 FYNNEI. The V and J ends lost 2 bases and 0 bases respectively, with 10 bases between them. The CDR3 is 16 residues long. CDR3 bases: TGTGCCAGCAGTGAATCGGGTCATGCAACTAATGAAAAACTGTTTTTT. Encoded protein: CASSESGHATNEKLFF.

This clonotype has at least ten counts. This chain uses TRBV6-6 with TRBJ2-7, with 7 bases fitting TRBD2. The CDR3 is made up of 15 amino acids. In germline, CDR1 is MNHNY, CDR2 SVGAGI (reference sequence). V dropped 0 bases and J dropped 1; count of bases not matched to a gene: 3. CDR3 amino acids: CASSYSRERSYEQYF. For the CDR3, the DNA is TGTGCCAGCAGTTACTCGCGGGAGCGGTCCTACGAGCAGTACTTC.

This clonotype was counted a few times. The CDR3, as DNA: TGTGCCAGCAGTTACTCCTATGAGGGGTGGACCTACGAGCAGTACTTC. It translates to CASSYSYEGWTYEQYF. The chain uses TRBV6-5 and TRBJ2-7; D tentatively fits TRBD1 or TRBD2 (5 bases each). The CDR3 runs to 16 residues. Deletions cut 0 bases from V and 2 bases from J, with 14 bases between. In germline, CDR1 is MNHEY, CDR2 SVGAGI.

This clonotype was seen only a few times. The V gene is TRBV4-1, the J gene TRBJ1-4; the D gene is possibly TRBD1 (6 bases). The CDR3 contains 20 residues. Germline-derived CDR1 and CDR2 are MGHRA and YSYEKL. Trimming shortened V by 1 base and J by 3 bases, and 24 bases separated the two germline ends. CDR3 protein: CASSQGVQLGGRLANEKLFF. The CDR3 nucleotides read TGCGCCAGCAGCCAAGGCGTGCAGCTCGGGGGGCGCCTCGCTAATGAAAAACTGTTTTTT.

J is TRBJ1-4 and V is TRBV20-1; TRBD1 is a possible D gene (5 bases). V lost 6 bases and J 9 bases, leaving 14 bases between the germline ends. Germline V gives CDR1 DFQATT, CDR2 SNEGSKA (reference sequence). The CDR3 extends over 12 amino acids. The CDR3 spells CSARGGDKKLFF. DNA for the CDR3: TGCAGTGCGCGGGGCGGGGATAAAAAACTGTTTTTT.

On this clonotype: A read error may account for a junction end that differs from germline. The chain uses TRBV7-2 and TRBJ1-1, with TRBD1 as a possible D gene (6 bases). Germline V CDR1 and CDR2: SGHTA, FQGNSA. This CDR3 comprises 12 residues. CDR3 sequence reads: CASRTGITEAFF. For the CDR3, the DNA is TGTGCTAGCAGAACAGGGATCACTGAAGCTTTCTTT.

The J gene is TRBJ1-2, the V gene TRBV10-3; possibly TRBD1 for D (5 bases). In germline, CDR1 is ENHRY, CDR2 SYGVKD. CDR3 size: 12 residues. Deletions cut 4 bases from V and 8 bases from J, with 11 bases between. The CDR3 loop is CAISGLAGGYTF. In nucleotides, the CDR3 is TGTGCCATCAGTGGTCTGGCAGGGGGCTACACCTTC.

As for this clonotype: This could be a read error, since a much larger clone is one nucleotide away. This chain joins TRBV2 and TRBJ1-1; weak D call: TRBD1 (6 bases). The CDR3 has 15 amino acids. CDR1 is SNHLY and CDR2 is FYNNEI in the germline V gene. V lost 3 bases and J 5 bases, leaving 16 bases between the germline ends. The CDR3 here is CASSDFNREGTEAFF. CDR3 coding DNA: TGTGCCAGCAGTGATTTTAACAGGGAAGGTACTGAAGCTTTCTTT. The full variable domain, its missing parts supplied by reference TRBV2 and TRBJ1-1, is EPEVTQTPSHQVTQMGQEVILRCVPISNHLYFYWYRQILGQKVEFLVSFYNNEISEKSEIFDDQFSVERPDGSNFTLKIRSTKLEDSAMYFCASSDFNREGTEAFFGQGTRLTVV.

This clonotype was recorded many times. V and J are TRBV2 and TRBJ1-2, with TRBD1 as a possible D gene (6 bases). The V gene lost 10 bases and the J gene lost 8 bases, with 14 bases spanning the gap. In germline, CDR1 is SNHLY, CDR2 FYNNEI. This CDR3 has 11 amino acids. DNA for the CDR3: TGTGCCACCGGGGGGGCCAGGGGCTACACCTTC. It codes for CATGGARGYTF.

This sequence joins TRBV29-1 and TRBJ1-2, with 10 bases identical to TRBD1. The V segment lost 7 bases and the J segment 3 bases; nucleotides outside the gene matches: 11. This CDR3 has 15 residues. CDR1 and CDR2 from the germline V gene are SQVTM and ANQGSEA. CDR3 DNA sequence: TGCAGCGCCGGGACAGGGGACGGCTATGACTATGGCTACACCTTC. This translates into CSAGTGDGYDYGYTF.

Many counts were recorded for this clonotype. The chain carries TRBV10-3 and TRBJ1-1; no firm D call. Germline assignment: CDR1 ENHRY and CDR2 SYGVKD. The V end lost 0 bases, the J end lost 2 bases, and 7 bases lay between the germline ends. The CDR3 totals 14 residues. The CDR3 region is CAISESNRNTEAFF. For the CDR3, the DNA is TGTGCCATCAGTGAGTCGAATAGAAACACTGAAGCTTTCTTT.

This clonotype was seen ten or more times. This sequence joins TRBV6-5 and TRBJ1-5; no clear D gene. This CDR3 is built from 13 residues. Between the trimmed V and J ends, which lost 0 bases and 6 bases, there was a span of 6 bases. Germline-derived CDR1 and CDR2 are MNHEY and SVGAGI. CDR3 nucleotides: TGTGCCAGCAGTTACTCAATTGGTCAGCCCCAGCATTTT. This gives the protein CASSYSIGQPQHF.

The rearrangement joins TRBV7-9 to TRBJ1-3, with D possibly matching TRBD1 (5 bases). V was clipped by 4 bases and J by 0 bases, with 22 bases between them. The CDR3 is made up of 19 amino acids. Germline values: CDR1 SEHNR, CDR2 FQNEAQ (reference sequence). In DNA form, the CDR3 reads TGTGCCAGCAGCTCCGTCCAAGGGGCTGGGACTCACTCTGGAAACACCATATATTTT. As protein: CASSSVQGAGTHSGNTIYF.

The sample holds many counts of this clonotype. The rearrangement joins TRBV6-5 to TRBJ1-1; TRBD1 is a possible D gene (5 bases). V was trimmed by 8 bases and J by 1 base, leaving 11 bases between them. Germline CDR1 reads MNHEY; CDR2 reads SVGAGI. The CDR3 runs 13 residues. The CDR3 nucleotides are TGTGCCAGCTCCAGGGTAGAGAACACTGAAGCTTTCTTT. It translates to CASSRVENTEAFF.

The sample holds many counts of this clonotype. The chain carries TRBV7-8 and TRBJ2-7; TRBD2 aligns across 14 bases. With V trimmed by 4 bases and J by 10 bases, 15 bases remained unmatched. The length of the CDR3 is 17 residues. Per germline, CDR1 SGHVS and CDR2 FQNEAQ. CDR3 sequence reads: CASSSVGGLAGGWGQYF. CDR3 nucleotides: TGTGCCAGCAGCTCGGTAGGAGGACTAGCGGGAGGTTGGGGCCAGTACTTC.

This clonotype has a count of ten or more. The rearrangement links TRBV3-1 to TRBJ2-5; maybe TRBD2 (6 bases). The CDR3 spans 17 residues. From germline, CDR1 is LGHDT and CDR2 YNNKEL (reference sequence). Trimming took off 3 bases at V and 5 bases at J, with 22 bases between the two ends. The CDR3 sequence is CASSQAFTGLRRETQYF. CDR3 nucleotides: TGTGCCAGCAGCCAGGCTTTTACGGGACTCCGCCGGGAGACCCAGTACTTC.